This T cell receptor (beta chain) was sequenced during a study of T cells after yellow fever vaccination. As for the study in general: The authors prepared low-cell-number fractions using SMART-Seq v4 Ultra Low Input.

Trimming took 4 bases from V and 3 from J; bases not matched to a gene: 5. The germline CDR1 and CDR2 sequences are DFQATT and SNEGSKA (reference sequence). CDR3 length: 15 residues. Points from the study as a whole: The booster saw the reappearance of most primary-vaccination clones (about 95% CD4, 80% to 90% CD8).

In this sample, this clonotype turned up many times. Its target is not known. By 5'RACE template switching, TCR cDNA was produced, with a universal primer site and UMIs added in the process. TCRdb used MiXCR to reprocess the 5' RACE reads, holding one entry per CDR3 protein. The table includes some 300,000 distinct CDR3 sequences, roughly 8.7% detected once. The J gene is TRBJ1-5, the V gene TRBV20-1; TRBD1 aligns across 11 bases. This receptor was identified in a man younger than 35 who received the YFV17D yellow fever vaccine. The input for sequencing was CD4+ T cells sorted from PBMCs, taken 5 days after the yellow fever booster vaccination. The CDR3 spells CSATRTGGSNQPQHF. CDR3 coding DNA: TGCAGTGCTACCCGGACAGGGGGCTCCAATCAGCCCCAGCATTTT.